The 32 T cell receptor beta chains listed next were all sequenced from one sample in a study of blood T cells in healthy people across ages. PCR was performed a second time for about 7 to 12 cycles using a sample-barcoded 5' primer and a J-beta primer mix. MiXCR, run by TCRdb on the 5' RACE reads, gives a single entry per CDR3 protein. The repertoire has 850,000 to 950,000 distinct CDR3 sequences, about 28% of them found once; the top ten carry roughly a sixth. Sequencing was carried out using blood. These receptors were collected from a woman over 75 in good health.

The sample holds one count of this clonotype. One end of the junction is discordant with germline, which a read error may explain. This chain uses TRBV12-3 or TRBV12-4 with TRBJ2-5; 12 bases align to TRBD2. This CDR3 has 17 residues. The CDR3 bases are TGTGCCGGCAGCTTTAGACTAGCGGGGGTTAAGGCAGAGACCCGGTACTTC. Protein: CAGSFRLAGVKAETRYF.

This clonotype was counted at least ten times. At one end, the junction sequence differs from germline, possibly due to a read error. V gene TRBV3-1 combines with J gene TRBJ1-1; no firm D call. CDR1 is LGHDT and CDR2 is YNNKEL in the germline V gene (reference sequence). The CDR3 is 12 amino acids. Here the CDR3 DNA reads TGCGCCAGCAGCCAAGTGAACACTGAAGCTTTCTTT. Its translation is CASSQVNTEAFF. The variable domain in full, completed from reference TRBV3-1 and TRBJ1-1, reads DTAVSQTPKYLVTQMGNDKSIKCEQNLGHDTMYWYKQDSKKFLKIMFSYNNKELIINETVPNRFSPKSPDKAHLNLHINSLELGDSAVYFCASSQVNTEAFFGQGTRLTVV.

The rearrangement uses TRBV20-1 and TRBJ1-5; D not resolved. The V and J ends lost 3 bases and 3 bases respectively, with 9 bases between them. This CDR3 is 13 amino acids long. CDR1 DFQATT and CDR2 SNEGSKA come from the germline V gene (reference sequence). In DNA form, the CDR3 reads TGCAGTGCTAGGGGAGACACCAATCAGCCCCAGCATTTT. Translated: CSARGDTNQPQHF.

This clonotype was counted between two and nine times. This chain connects TRBV7-2 to TRBJ1-1; D gene unclear. Germline lookup yields CDR1 SGHTA and CDR2 FQGNSA. V was shortened by 6 bases and J by 1 base, with 9 bases between the two germline ends. CDR3 length: 13 amino acids. The CDR3 loop reads CASRTPGNTEAFF. CDR3 bases: TGTGCCAGCAGAACCCCAGGGAACACTGAAGCTTTCTTT.

A note on this clonotype: A clone one base away is much larger, so this may be a read error. The chain carries TRBV20-1 and TRBJ1-2, with TRBD1 as a possible D gene (5 bases). This CDR3 region has 14 residues. Germline CDR1 and CDR2: DFQATT and SNEGSKA (reference sequence). Trimming left V 6 bases short and J 4 bases short, with 18 bases between. The CDR3 DNA is TGCAGTGCGCTAGACGCAGCGGGACTCTATGGCTACACCTTC. It encodes CSALDAAGLYGYTF.

This chain links TRBV3-1 with TRBJ2-7, with D perhaps TRBD1 (5 bases). V was cut by 0 bases and J by 0 bases, with 12 bases left in between. CDR1 and CDR2 from the germline V gene are LGHDT and YNNKEL (reference sequence). This CDR3 has 16 residues. CDR3 coding DNA: TGTGCCAGCAGCCAAGATTGGGGCAGCCACTCCTACGAGCAGTACTTC. It is translated as CASSQDWGSHSYEQYF.

The rearrangement links TRBV11-2 to TRBJ2-2; TRBD2 is a possible D gene (7 bases). The length of the CDR3 is 16 residues. V gave up 7 bases and J gave up 0 bases, with 15 bases separating them. CDR1 SGHAT and CDR2 FQNNGV come from the germline V gene. Written as DNA, the CDR3 is TGTGCCAGCACCCAGAGGGGGGGAGCGAACACCGGGGAGCTGTTTTTT. The encoded protein is CASTQRGGANTGELFF.

Remarks on this clonotype: This may be a read error: a much more frequent sequence differs by one nucleotide. The V and J genes are TRBV2 and TRBJ2-7; the D is unclear. Germline V gives CDR1 SNHLY, CDR2 FYNNEI. This CDR3 has 16 amino acids. V was trimmed by 5 bases and J by 3 bases, leaving 20 bases between them. The CDR3 loop reads CASSNDRLADYYEQYF. The CDR3 DNA is TGTGCCAGCAGTAATGACCGTTTGGCGGATTACTACGAGCAGTACTTC.

This clonotype was observed at least ten times. As DNA, the CDR3 is TGTGCCAGCAGCGCCGAGAACACCGGGGAGCTGTTTTTT. Translated, it gives CASSAENTGELFF. The V call is TRBV5-4, the J call TRBJ2-2, with D unclear. V lost 4 bases, J lost 1 base, and 5 bases lay in between. The CDR3 has 13 residues. Per the germline V gene, CDR1 is SGHNT and CDR2 is YYREEE (reference sequence).

This rearrangement joins TRBV20-1 to TRBJ2-1; 11 nucleotides align to TRBD1. Germline V gives CDR1 DFQATT, CDR2 SNEGSKA (reference sequence). The length of the CDR3 is 14 residues. J was trimmed by 6 bases and V by 6 bases; bases with no gene match: 7. The CDR3 nucleotides read TGCAGTGCGCCTTTAGGACAGGGGGCCAATGAGCAGTTCTTC. It codes for CSAPLGQGANEQFF.

In DNA, the CDR3 is TGTGCCATCAGTGTACAGAGGTACGAGCAGTACTTC. Translated: CAISVQRYEQYF. The genes are TRBV10-3 and TRBJ2-5; D is unresolved. The J call may be mistaken, given a closer DNA end match to TRBJ2-7. The CDR3 contains 12 residues. Germline loops: CDR1 ENHRY, CDR2 SYGVKD.

A word on this clonotype: Since a much larger clone is just one base distant, this may be a read error. This chain joins TRBV4-2 and TRBJ2-7; D is unclear. From germline, CDR1 is LGHNA and CDR2 YNFKEQ. The length of the CDR3 is 14 residues. CDR3 sequence: CANSQGSTNYEQYF. The CDR3, as DNA: TGTGCCAACAGCCAAGGCTCTACAAATTACGAGCAGTACTTC.

The CDR3 is CASRSLPGECGAQYF. Here the CDR3 DNA reads TGTGCCAGCAGGTCACTTCCGGGGGAGTGCGGGGCCCAGTACTTC. The rearrangement links TRBV12-3 or TRBV12-4 to TRBJ2-7, with D maybe TRBD2 (6 bases). V lost 6 bases and J lost 10, with 25 bases in between. CDR3 length: 15 amino acids.

This clonotype has ten or more counts. The chain couples TRBV11-3 to TRBJ2-6, with D unresolved. The length of the CDR3 is 16 residues. Germline V gene sequence: CDR1 SGHNT, CDR2 YENEEA. With 2 bases removed from V and 8 bases from J, the gap between germline ends came to 16 bases. Here the CDR3 reads CASSLLRASLSNVLTF. The CDR3 nucleotides are TGTGCCAGCAGCTTACTCCGGGCCAGCCTATCCAACGTCCTGACTTTC.

The CDR3 loop reads CASSQGLRYTGELFF. Written as DNA, the CDR3 is TGTGCCAGCAGTCAGGGACTCCGATACACCGGGGAGCTGTTTTTT. The chain carries TRBV12-3 or TRBV12-4 and TRBJ2-2; the D gene is possibly TRBD2 (6 bases). Trimming pared 5 bases from V and 3 bases from J, leaving 13 bases between. CDR3 size: 15 residues.

This rearrangement joins TRBV7-2 to TRBJ2-1, with D possibly TRBD2 on 6 matching bases. This CDR3 is 15 amino acids long. The germline V gene encodes CDR1 SGHTA and CDR2 FQGNSA. V lost 4 bases, J lost 6 bases, and 16 bases lay in between. The CDR3 bases are TGTGCCAGCAGCTCCCTGGTTAGCGGAGTCAATGAGCAGTTCTTC. Its protein product is CASSSLVSGVNEQFF.

This clonotype appeared many times. The chain is built from TRBV29-1 and TRBJ2-1; D is unresolved. CDR3 size: 13 residues. Germline CDR1 and CDR2: SQVTM and ANQGSEA. V lost 4 bases to trimming and J lost 0 bases, with 7 bases between them. In DNA, the CDR3 is TGCAGCGTTGGCGCGAGCTCCTACAATGAGCAGTTCTTC. Protein product: CSVGASSYNEQFF.

This clonotype was detected once. The genes are TRBV4-3 and TRBJ1-2; D perhaps matches TRBD1 (5 bases). Per germline, CDR1 LGHNA and CDR2 YSLEER. The ends were cut back, 4 bases at V and 0 bases at J, with 18 bases in the middle. CDR3 length: 17 residues. The CDR3 protein is CASSPRGREGSNYGYTF. CDR3 bases: TGCGCCAGCAGCCCCCGGGGGAGGGAGGGGTCTAACTATGGCTACACCTTC.

With regard to this clonotype: A much bigger clone sits one base away, suggesting this may be a read error. The rearrangement joins TRBV6-2 or TRBV6-3 to TRBJ1-5; possible D gene TRBD1, 6 bases. Trimming took 6 bases from V and 9 from J, leaving 21 bases between them. The germline gives CDR1 MNHEY, CDR2 SVGEGT. The CDR3 length is 15 residues. The DNA for the CDR3 is TGTGCCAGCAGCAAACCTGGGACATGTGAAAGGCCCCAGCATTTT. Translated: CASSKPGTCERPQHF.

As regards this clonotype: The junction and the germline gene differ at one end; a read error may be behind it. The chain is built from TRBV5-1 and TRBJ2-3, with no clear D. CDR1 is SGHRS, CDR2 YFSETQ, per germline. The CDR3 is made up of 15 amino acids. CDR3: CVSSPGNVFTDTQYF. In DNA form, the CDR3 reads TGCGTCAGCAGCCCCGGTAACGTTTTCACAGATACGCAGTATTTT.

The V call is TRBV10-3, the J call TRBJ2-2, with 11 positions matching TRBD1. Germline lookup yields CDR1 ENHRY and CDR2 SYGVKD. The CDR3 covers 15 residues. V was pared by 6 bases and J by 7 bases, with 7 bases of the junction left unmatched. The CDR3 DNA follows: TGTGCCATCAGCGCCGGGACAGGGGGTTTCGGGGAGCTGTTTTTT. The encoded protein is CAISAGTGGFGELFF.

This chain uses TRBV5-1 with TRBJ2-3; D remains ambiguous. The CDR3 sequence is 12 residues long. CDR1 and CDR2 from the germline V gene are SGHRS and YFSETQ. V dropped 4 bases and J dropped 2 bases, with 5 bases sitting between them. This CDR3 reads CASSPATDTQYF. The CDR3, as DNA: TGCGCCAGCAGCCCGGCCACAGATACGCAGTATTTT.

This clonotype was recorded at least ten times. DNA of the CDR3: TGTGCCAGCAGTGGGATAGCGGTCTCCTACAATGAGCAGTTCTTC. Translated: CASSGIAVSYNEQFF. V is TRBV2 and J is TRBJ2-1; D perhaps matches TRBD2 (6 bases). The CDR3 sequence is 15 residues long. CDR1 is SNHLY and CDR2 is FYNNEI in the germline V gene. Trimming took off 4 bases at V and 0 bases at J, with 10 bases between the two ends.

In its sample, this clonotype was seen a few times. The rearrangement links TRBV3-1 to TRBJ1-1; tentatively, D is TRBD1 (5 bases). V gave up 6 bases and J gave up 2 bases, with 10 bases separating them. The CDR3 extends over 13 amino acids. Germline V gene lookup returns CDR1 LGHDT and CDR2 YNNKEL (reference sequence). The CDR3 loop reads CASRLQENTEAFF. CDR3 nucleotides: TGTGCCAGCAGGTTACAGGAAAACACTGAAGCTTTCTTT.

The chain has TRBV12-3 or TRBV12-4 and TRBJ1-1; 7 nucleotides align to TRBD1. This CDR3 has 13 amino acids. Trimming removed 7 bases from V and 10 bases from J; junction bases left unmatched: 12. The CDR3 loop is CASTSTGKGGAFF. CDR3 sequence (DNA): TGTGCCAGCACTTCGACAGGGAAAGGGGGAGCTTTCTTT.

Many counts were recorded for this clonotype. J is TRBJ2-3 and V is TRBV5-1, with D possibly TRBD2 on 7 matching bases. This CDR3 is built from 17 residues. The V gene lost 0 bases and the J gene lost 0 bases, with 14 bases spanning the gap. Germline CDR1 SGHRS, CDR2 YFSETQ. DNA for the CDR3: TGCGCCAGCAGCTTGGCCCTGGGGGGGCTTAGCACAGATACGCAGTATTTT. Its translation is CASSLALGGLSTDTQYF. Full variable domain (rest looked up from reference TRBV5-1 and TRBJ2-3): KAGVTQTPRYLIKTRGQQVTLSCSPISGHRSVSWYQQTPGQGLQFLFEYFSETQRNKGNFPGRFSGRQFSNSRSEMNVSTLELGDSALYLCASSLALGGLSTDTQYFGPGTRLTVL.

The sample holds many counts of this clonotype. The chain is built from TRBV6-2 or TRBV6-3 and TRBJ2-1; TRBD1 is a possible D gene (7 bases). Trimming shortened V by 4 bases and J by 7 bases, and 20 bases separated the two germline ends. Looked up from germline, CDR1 is MNHEY and CDR2 is SVGEGT. The CDR3 has 16 residues. CDR3 residues: CASSWAGGRVLNEQFF. The CDR3 region has the DNA TGTGCCAGCAGTTGGGCAGGGGGGCGGGTTCTGAATGAGCAGTTCTTC.

As to this clonotype: One end of the junction fails to match germline, which may point to a read error. CDR3 bases: TGTGCCAGCAGCTTCCTAGCAGCAGGCTATGGCTACATCTTC. This sequence encodes CASSFLAAGYGYIF. This rearrangement joins TRBV9 to TRBJ1-2; the D is unclear. CDR1 is SGDLS, CDR2 YYNGEE, per germline. The CDR3 sequence is 14 residues long.

As concerns this clonotype: One base away lies a much larger clone, so this may be a sequencing read error. The rearrangement uses TRBV29-1 and TRBJ2-4; 12 bases map to TRBD1. The tail of the sequence fits TRBJ2-5 better, so the J call may be wrong. Germline CDR1 is SQVTM and CDR2 is ANQGSEA. The CDR3 is made up of 15 amino acids. The CDR3 region is CSTSGDRGRGETQYF. CDR3 coding DNA: TGCAGCACAAGTGGGGACAGGGGGCGAGGGGAGACCCAGTACTTC.

The chain recombines TRBV6-1 with TRBJ2-7; D may be TRBD2 (5 bases). V lost 7 bases and J lost 7, with 17 bases in between. Per the germline V gene, CDR1 is MNHNS and CDR2 is SASEGT. There are 13 residues in the CDR3. CDR3 residues: CASTEEGRHEQYF. CDR3 in DNA: TGTGCCAGCACCGAAGAGGGTAGGCATGAGCAGTACTTC.

The chain combines TRBV6-2 or TRBV6-3 with TRBJ2-7; D assignment may be TRBD1 or TRBD2 (5 bases each). Germline V lookup: CDR1 MNHEY, CDR2 SVGEGT. The CDR3 totals 14 residues. V gave up 6 bases and J gave up 7 bases, with 19 bases separating them. The chain's CDR3 is CASRSPGTREEQYF. In nucleotides, the CDR3 is TGTGCCAGCAGATCCCCCGGGACCCGAGAAGAGCAGTACTTC.

This clonotype came up many times. V and J are TRBV2 and TRBJ2-7; TRBD2 matches at 10 bases. The CDR3 covers 17 residues. Per the germline V gene, CDR1 is SNHLY and CDR2 is FYNNEI. With V trimmed by 6 bases and J by 2 bases, 13 bases remained unmatched. The CDR3: CASRTSSGGLATYEQYF. CDR3 coding DNA: TGTGCCAGCAGGACCTCTAGCGGGGGCCTAGCAACCTACGAGCAGTACTTC.